This T cell receptor (beta chain) comes out of a study of blood T cell repertoires in COVID-19. For the study at large: The origin of the acute and convalescent COVID-19 samples was the United States, Italy and Spain.

Assay: immunoSEQ multiplex PCR; the TCRdb copy retains only in-frame clones and omits some. The profile shows around 70,000 clones, about 89% of them singletons. The CDR3 totals 20 residues. Germline CDR1 reads MNHNS; CDR2 reads SASEGT. Trimming at V came to 1 base and at J to 2 bases, leaving 13 bases not matched to a gene. The specimen sequenced was peripheral blood. The sequence came from a man aged 55 to 69 with acute or convalescent COVID-19. The gene calls are TRBV6-1 and TRBJ2-5, with TRBD2 identical over 13 bases. The CDR3 coding sequence is TGTGCCAGCAGTGAAGAGACTAGCGGGGGGACTTTCCCCCCACAAGAGACCCAGTACTTC. Protein sequence: CASSEETSGGTFPPQETQYF.